These 21 T cell receptor beta chains originate from one sample sequenced in a study of blood T cell repertoires in COVID-19. Profiling relied on immunoSEQ multiplex PCR, and the TCRdb table lists in-frame clones only, not all of them. The sample lists 150,000 to 200,000 clones; 75% to 90% were seen once. The sequencing input was peripheral blood. The source is a man aged 65 to 79 with active or convalescent COVID-19.

This rearrangement joins TRBV24-1 to TRBJ1-6, with 9 positions matching TRBD1. This CDR3 has 18 amino acids. The germline CDR1 and CDR2 sequences are KGHDR and SFDVKD. The trim removed 4 bases at V and 9 bases at J, leaving 15 bases unmatched. The CDR3 coding sequence is TGTGCCACCAGTGAAATTGACAGGGGGTTATTTTCGGTTTCACCCCTCCACTTT. Residues: CATSEIDRGLFSVSPLHF.

The V and J genes are TRBV18 and TRBJ2-6, with TRBD1 matching over 9 bases. The germline V gene encodes CDR1 KGHSH and CDR2 LQKENI. Trimming at V came to 0 bases and at J to 0 bases, leaving 3 bases not matched to a gene. The CDR3 loop spans 18 amino acids. In DNA form, the CDR3 reads TGTGCCAGCTCACCACCGGGACAGGGAATCTCTGGGGCCAACGTCCTGACTTTC. The encoded protein is CASSPPGQGISGANVLTF.

The chain couples TRBV9 to TRBJ2-5; 8 bases agree with TRBD1. V lost 2 bases to trimming and J lost 2 bases; unmatched junction nucleotides: 8. This CDR3 contains 16 residues. CDR1 and CDR2 from the germline V gene are SGDLS and YYNGEE. The CDR3 coding sequence is TGTGCCAGCAGCGTTTCAGGGGGCGGCCTACAAGAGACCCAGTACTTC. The encoded protein is CASSVSGGGLQETQYF.

The CDR3 DNA reads TGTGCCAGCAGCTTGGGGCTGACAGGCAATGAGCAGTTCTTC. It translates to CASSLGLTGNEQFF. V and J are TRBV12-1 and TRBJ2-1; the table calls TRBD1, which could not be checked here. TRBV12-1 is a recognized pseudogene. This CDR3 spans 14 amino acids.

This clone showed up just once. V and J are TRBV19 and TRBJ2-7; TRBD2 matches 11 bases. The V gene's germline CDR1 is LNHDA and CDR2 SQIVND (reference sequence). The CDR3 contains 15 residues. The V gene end was trimmed by 9 bases and the J gene end by 3 bases; junction bases not matched to a gene: 10. The CDR3, as DNA: TGTGCCAGCAGAAGGGCTAGCGGGGGGAGCTACGAGCAGTACTTC. Protein product: CASRRASGGSYEQYF. Looking up the rest from reference TRBV19 and TRBJ2-7 gives the full variable domain: DGGITQSPKYLFRKEGQNVTLSCEQNLNHDAMYWYRQDPGQGLRLIYYSQIVNDFQKGDIAEGYSVSREKKESFPLTVTSAQKNPTAFYLCASRRASGGSYEQYFGPGTRLTVT.

This clone was seen only once. The V gene is TRBV6-6, the J gene TRBJ1-4; 10 bases align to TRBD1. This CDR3 comprises 15 residues. Trimming cost V 5 bases and J 8 bases; bases outside gene matches: 8. The germline gives CDR1 MNHNY, CDR2 SVGAGI (reference sequence). CDR3 in amino acids: CASSAFGTGVEKLFF. Here the CDR3 DNA reads TGTGCCAGCAGTGCATTTGGGACAGGGGTCGAAAAACTGTTTTTT.

The chain recombines TRBV25-1 with TRBJ1-2; TRBD1 is a possible D gene (5 bases). The CDR3 loop spans 15 amino acids. Per the germline V gene, CDR1 is MGHDK and CDR2 is SYGVNS. The germline V and J ends were trimmed by 4 bases and 4 bases, with 16 bases remaining between them. CDR3 in DNA: TGTGCCAGCAGTGTCCCGGCAGGGTATGGCTATGGCTACACCTTC. Encoded protein: CASSVPAGYGYGYTF.

The CDR3 nucleotides are TGTGCCAGCAGCCAGGGTCGCGAGCAGTACTTC. Residues: CASSQGREQYF. The chain employs TRBV6-5 and TRBJ2-7; the D gene is possibly TRBD1 (5 bases). The CDR3 contains 11 residues. Germline CDR1 reads MNHEY; CDR2 reads SVGAGI. Trimming took off 6 bases at V and 6 bases at J, with 9 bases between the two ends.

The V gene is TRBV27, the J gene TRBJ1-1; D is possibly TRBD1 (5 bases). V gave up 0 bases and J gave up 7 bases, with 12 bases separating them. CDR3 size: 14 residues. CDR1 and CDR2 (germline): MNHEY, SMNVEV (reference sequence). The CDR3 nucleotides read TGTGCCAGCAGTTTATCGCCCAGGGCCGGTGAAGCTTTCTTT. This sequence encodes CASSLSPRAGEAFF.

The J gene is TRBJ2-1, the V gene TRBV10-3; TRBD2 agrees at 9 bases. Germline CDR1 reads ENHRY; CDR2 reads SYGVKD. V trimming: 8 bases; J trimming: 2 bases; junction bases outside the gene matches: 7. The CDR3 consists of 15 residues. The CDR3 bases are TGTGCCATCGCCGGGGCTAGCGGGACCTACAATGAGCAGTTCTTC. It specifies CAIAGASGTYNEQFF.

The chain combines TRBV7-9 with TRBJ1-2, with 8 nucleotides matching TRBD1. The trim removed 1 base at V and 8 bases at J, leaving 12 bases unmatched. The CDR3 consists of 16 residues. The germline gives CDR1 SEHNR, CDR2 FQNEAQ (reference sequence). The DNA of the CDR3 is TGTGCCAGCAGCTTAGAGTTTGGAGCAGGGGGCGTCGGCTACACCTTC. Translating gives CASSLEFGAGGVGYTF.

The rearrangement uses TRBV29-1 and TRBJ2-3, with D unclear. This CDR3 is built from 11 residues. V lost 2 bases and J 2 bases, leaving 2 bases between the germline ends. Per germline, CDR1 SQVTM and CDR2 ANQGSEA. CDR3 DNA sequence: TGCAGCGTTGAACTCACAGATACGCAGTATTTT. Translation gives CSVELTDTQYF.

This chain connects TRBV25-1 to TRBJ2-7; 8 bases match TRBD1. This CDR3 is built from 14 residues. Germline CDR1 reads MGHDK; CDR2 reads SYGVNS. Trimming at V came to 6 bases and at J to 3 bases, leaving 7 bases not matched to a gene. CDR3 residues: CASRAPGGYYEQYF. The CDR3 bases are TGTGCCAGCAGAGCCCCAGGGGGCTACTACGAGCAGTACTTC.

This chain connects TRBV5-1 to TRBJ2-7; 9 bases agree with TRBD1. Looked up from germline, CDR1 is SGHRS and CDR2 is YFSETQ. The CDR3 runs 14 residues. V lost 4 bases to trimming and J lost 6 bases; unmatched junction nucleotides: 8. The CDR3 sequence: CASSIRDREREQYF. For the CDR3, the DNA is TGCGCCAGCAGCATCCGGGACAGGGAACGCGAGCAGTACTTC.

The chain carries TRBV27 and TRBJ1-2; perhaps TRBD1 as D (5 bases). The CDR3 extends over 12 amino acids. Germline assignment: CDR1 MNHEY and CDR2 SMNVEV (reference sequence). V was cut by 5 bases and J by 5 bases, with 9 bases left in between. The DNA of the CDR3 is TGTGCCAGCAGTCGCCCAGGGTATGGCTACACCTTC. Translated: CASSRPGYGYTF.

The J gene is TRBJ2-5, the V gene TRBV19, with TRBD2 identical over 7 bases. J gave up 5 bases and V 3 bases, and 9 bases lay outside the gene matches. CDR3 length equals 15 residues. CDR1 is LNHDA, CDR2 SQIVND, per germline (reference sequence). The DNA for the CDR3 is TGTGCCAGTAGTATGTCGAGACTAGCAGGGGAGACCCAGTACTTC. It yields the protein CASSMSRLAGETQYF. Full variable domain (remainder filled in from reference TRBV19 and TRBJ2-5): DGGITQSPKYLFRKEGQNVTLSCEQNLNHDAMYWYRQDPGQGLRLIYYSQIVNDFQKGDIAEGYSVSREKKESFPLTVTSAQKNPTAFYLCASSMSRLAGETQYFGPGTRLLVL.

The chain links TRBV6-5 to TRBJ2-5; the match to TRBD2 covers 8 bases. CDR1 and CDR2 from the germline V gene are MNHEY and SVGAGI. Trimming removed 2 bases from V and 5 bases from J; junction bases left unmatched: 4. CDR3 length equals 14 residues. CDR3 DNA sequence: TGTGCCAGCAGTTACAGCGGGGGAGGGGAGACCCAGTACTTC. This encodes CASSYSGGGETQYF.

The chain recombines TRBV18 with TRBJ2-7, with a weak D call TRBD2 (6 bases). Trimming took off 3 bases at V and 6 bases at J, with 12 bases between the two ends. The CDR3 totals 13 residues. Germline CDR1 is KGHSH and CDR2 is LQKENI. For the CDR3, the DNA is TGTGCCAGCTCACCCCGGGAGTTGGGCGAGCAGTACTTC. Translated, it gives CASSPRELGEQYF.

V gene TRBV7-9 combines with J gene TRBJ2-5, with TRBD1 matching over 7 bases. This CDR3 has 14 residues. Germline V lookup: CDR1 SEHNR, CDR2 FQNEAQ (reference sequence). V was clipped by 6 bases and J by 1 base; unmatched bases: 5. CDR3 protein: CASRKGTVQETQYF. Here the CDR3 DNA reads TGTGCCAGCAGAAAAGGGACAGTCCAAGAGACCCAGTACTTC. The entire variable domain, with the rest obtained from reference TRBV7-9 and TRBJ2-5, is as follows: DTGVSQNPRHKITKRGQNVTFRCDPISEHNRLYWYRQTLGQGPEFLTYFQNEAQLEKSRLLSDRFSAERPKGSFSTLEIQRTEQGDSAMYLCASRKGTVQETQYFGPGTRLLVL.

This rearrangement joins TRBV3-1 (or the pseudogene TRBV3-2) to TRBJ2-7, with D uncertain. The germline V and J ends were trimmed by 3 bases and 2 bases, with 5 bases remaining between them. Germline V CDR1 and CDR2: LGHDT, YNNKEL (reference sequence). There are 12 residues in the CDR3. This CDR3 is CASSHQTYEQYF. In DNA, the CDR3 is TGTGCCAGCAGCCATCAGACCTACGAGCAGTACTTC.

A few counts support this clone. The chain recombines TRBV18 with TRBJ2-2; TRBD1 is a possible D gene (6 bases). V gave up 5 bases and J gave up 6 bases, with 19 bases separating them. Per germline, CDR1 KGHSH and CDR2 LQKENI. The CDR3 has 16 residues. In DNA form, the CDR3 reads TGTGCCAGCTCATCAAGACAGGCCGCAGGGGCCGGGGAGCTGTTTTTT. Translation: CASSSRQAAGAGELFF.